This T cell receptor (beta chain) originates from a study of a mutant IDH1 vaccine in newly diagnosed glioma. Whole-study context: Vaccines began 4-6 weeks after radiotherapy alone, or with temozolomide cycles.

Regarding this clone: As yet, its antigen is unknown.

Data came from immunoSEQ multiplex PCR; TCRdb stores just in-frame clones and leaves some out. The sample lists 34,000 or so clones, 78% occurring once. In germline, CDR1 is LGHNA, CDR2 YSLEER. The CDR3 consists of 15 residues. V lost 0 bases and J lost 2, with 8 bases in between. Described time point: week 35, safety follow-up. It was 300 ug of mutant IDH1 20-mer peptide that made up each vaccine dose, given with topical imiquimod. The material was PBMCs, obtained from a glioma patient whose treatment included an IDH1 peptide vaccine. The chain carries TRBV4-3 and TRBJ2-1, with D possibly matching TRBD2 (6 bases). This TCR was sampled from a woman in her thirties or forties with glioma. The CDR3 here is CASSQEVAAYNEQFF. The DNA of the CDR3 is TGCGCCAGCAGCCAAGAGGTAGCGGCCTACAATGAGCAGTTCTTC.